One sample yielded the 22 T cell receptor beta chains listed below, sequenced in a study of cytomegalovirus exposure and HLA in healthy donors. Profiled with immunoSEQ multiplex PCR; TCRdb holds only in-frame clones, not every one. The sample includes roughly 200,000 clones, roughly 86% of them seen just once. The sequencing input was PBMCs. Every receptor here comes from a man aged 25 to 45 in good health and CMV-seropositive.

The chain has TRBV7-2 and TRBJ2-3, with 8 bases matching TRBD2. After removal of 1 base from V and 0 bases from J, the junction contained 6 bases not matched to a gene. The germline V gene encodes CDR1 SGHTA and CDR2 FQGNSA. The CDR3 totals 17 residues. The CDR3 sequence: CASSLEAAGVSTDTQYF. The CDR3, as DNA: TGTGCCAGCAGCTTAGAGGCAGCGGGGGTCAGCACAGATACGCAGTATTTT.

J is TRBJ1-1 and V is TRBV29-1, with TRBD1 matching over 7 bases. Germline CDR1 reads SQVTM; CDR2 reads ANQGSEA. V gave up 6 bases and J gave up 4 bases; unmatched junction bases: 2. The CDR3 runs to 11 residues. CDR3 sequence (DNA): TGCAGCGTGGGACAGACCACTGAAGCTTTCTTT. Translated, it gives CSVGQTTEAFF.

The chain links TRBV2 to TRBJ2-1; TRBD2 matches at 11 bases. The junction had 8 bases not matched to a gene; V was cut back by 9 bases and J by 7 bases. This CDR3 is 14 amino acids long. The germline gives CDR1 SNHLY, CDR2 FYNNEI. This CDR3 is CASDSGRAFNEQFF. The CDR3 nucleotides are TGTGCCAGTGATAGCGGGAGGGCCTTTAATGAGCAGTTCTTC. The complete variable domain, with remaining parts taken from reference TRBV2 and TRBJ2-1, reads EPEVTQTPSHQVTQMGQEVILRCVPISNHLYFYWYRQILGQKVEFLVSFYNNEISEKSEIFDDQFSVERPDGSNFTLKIRSTKLEDSAMYFCASDSGRAFNEQFFGPGTRLTVL.

V gene TRBV18 combines with J gene TRBJ2-7; D tentatively reads TRBD1 or TRBD2 (6 bases each). The CDR3 runs 15 residues. Trimming pared 6 bases from V and 0 bases from J, leaving 15 bases between. Germline V gives CDR1 KGHSH, CDR2 LQKENI. CDR3 in amino acids: CASSPGATSSYEQYF. Here the CDR3 DNA reads TGTGCCAGCTCCCCGGGGGCGACCAGCTCCTACGAGCAGTACTTC.

V gene TRBV7-9 combines with J gene TRBJ2-1, with a tentative D call TRBD2 (6 bases). The V gene lost 3 bases and the J gene lost 5 bases, with 14 bases spanning the gap. The CDR3 runs to 15 residues. The germline V gene encodes CDR1 SEHNR and CDR2 FQNEAQ (reference sequence). Here the CDR3 DNA reads TGTGCCAGCAGCTTTCCTTCCGGGAGAAACAATGAGCAGTTCTTC. Encoded protein: CASSFPSGRNNEQFF.

This rearrangement joins TRBV28 to TRBJ1-2; possibly TRBD1 for D (6 bases). The CDR3 sequence is 12 residues long. Per the germline V gene, CDR1 is MDHEN and CDR2 is SYDVKM. V gave up 7 bases and J gave up 8 bases, with 14 bases separating them. DNA for the CDR3: TGTGCCAGCATCTCAGGGGCCCGAGGCTACACCTTC. This encodes CASISGARGYTF.

J is TRBJ2-7 and V is TRBV27; D remains ambiguous. V was shortened by 6 bases and J by 6 bases, with 18 bases between the two germline ends. Germline loops: CDR1 MNHEY, CDR2 SMNVEV (reference sequence). This CDR3 has 14 amino acids. This CDR3 is CASRERIGPSEQYF. The CDR3 DNA sequence: TGTGCCAGCAGAGAGAGGATTGGACCTTCCGAGCAGTACTTC.

This chain joins TRBV5-1 and TRBJ2-7; 7 bases are a match to TRBD2. In germline, CDR1 is SGHRS, CDR2 YFSETQ. The J segment lost 6 bases and the V segment lost 2 bases, leaving 8 bases of the junction unmatched. The CDR3 extends over 14 amino acids. This chain's CDR3 is CASSFQRDSFEQYF. The CDR3 DNA reads as TGCGCCAGCAGCTTCCAGCGGGATTCATTCGAGCAGTACTTC.

The chain recombines TRBV5-1 with TRBJ1-4, with D perhaps TRBD1 (6 bases). This CDR3 is 14 amino acids long. Trimming left V 5 bases short and J 7 bases short, with 15 bases between. CDR1 and CDR2 (germline): SGHRS, YFSETQ. CDR3 in amino acids: CASRKRGVGEKLFF. The CDR3 DNA is TGCGCCAGCAGGAAAAGGGGGGTCGGTGAAAAACTGTTTTTT.

On this clone itself: A junction end diverges from the germline sequence, so it may reflect a read error. The chain carries TRBV11-1 and TRBJ2-7; 8 nucleotides line up with TRBD2. Germline values: CDR1 SGHAT, CDR2 FQDESV (reference sequence). There are 15 residues in the CDR3. The CDR3 DNA sequence: TGTGCCAGCAGCCTAGCTCCCACTAGCGGCTACGAGCAGTACTTC. Its protein is CASSLAPTSGYEQYF.

The chain uses TRBV2 and TRBJ1-2; tentatively, D is TRBD1 (6 bases). This CDR3 is built from 14 residues. The ends were cut back, 5 bases at V and 3 bases at J, with 13 bases in the middle. Germline V gives CDR1 SNHLY, CDR2 FYNNEI. This chain's CDR3 is CASSIRQDDYGYTF. DNA for the CDR3: TGTGCCAGCAGTATCAGACAGGACGACTATGGCTACACCTTC.

The V and J genes are TRBV7-2 and TRBJ2-7, with TRBD1 matching over 11 bases. The V gene's germline CDR1 is SGHTA and CDR2 FQGNSA. J gave up 2 bases and V 7 bases, and 4 bases lay outside the gene matches. CDR3 length: 14 residues. The CDR3 loop is CASTRDRGAYEQYF. DNA of the CDR3: TGTGCCAGCACCAGGGACAGGGGGGCCTACGAGCAGTACTTC.

The chain combines TRBV5-1 with TRBJ1-1, with D hard to call. This CDR3 has 15 residues. The V gene lost 2 bases and the J gene lost 2 bases, with 13 bases spanning the gap. Germline V lookup: CDR1 SGHRS, CDR2 YFSETQ. The CDR3 DNA sequence: TGCGCCAGCAGCTTTGGGGTCCCGCCAAACACTGAAGCTTTCTTT. Its translation is CASSFGVPPNTEAFF.

The J gene is TRBJ2-5, the V gene TRBV11-3; possibly TRBD1 for D (6 bases). Germline V gives CDR1 SGHNT, CDR2 YENEEA. The CDR3 loop spans 16 amino acids. V lost 5 bases, J lost 3 bases, and 19 bases lay in between. CDR3 amino acids: CASSRGQPTTEETQYF. In DNA, the CDR3 is TGTGCCAGCAGCCGCGGACAGCCCACCACTGAAGAGACCCAGTACTTC. The whole variable domain, remainder taken from reference TRBV11-3 and TRBJ2-5, is EAGVVQSPRYKIIEKKQPVAFWCNPISGHNTLYWYLQNLGQGPELLIRYENEEAVDDSQLPKDRFSAERLKGVDSTLKIQPAELGDSAVYLCASSRGQPTTEETQYFGPGTRLLVL.

This chain connects TRBV7-2 to TRBJ2-7, with 9 positions matching TRBD2. The CDR3 contains 15 residues. Germline trimming cut 2 bases from V and 4 bases from J; bases unmatched to any gene: 6. Looked up from germline, CDR1 is SGHTA and CDR2 is FQGNSA. The CDR3 DNA follows: TGTGCCAGCAGCTTAAATAGCGGGAGCGGTTACGAGCAGTACTTC. Protein sequence: CASSLNSGSGYEQYF.

The V call is TRBV9, the J call TRBJ1-1; no firm D call. This CDR3 contains 16 residues. V was pared by 1 base and J by 4 bases, with 17 bases between. Germline lookup yields CDR1 SGDLS and CDR2 YYNGEE. The DNA for the CDR3 is TGTGCCAGCAGCGTACCCCCATGGACCGACGGCACTGAAGCTTTCTTT. This codes for CASSVPPWTDGTEAFF. Full variable domain (outside the CDR3, taken from reference TRBV9 and TRBJ1-1): DSGVTQTPKHLITATGQRVTLRCSPRSGDLSVYWYQQSLDQGLQFLIQYYNGEERAKGNILERFSAQQFPDLHSELNLSSLELGDSALYFCASSVPPWTDGTEAFFGQGTRLTVV.

The chain joins TRBV29-1 to TRBJ2-1; TRBD2 matches 12 bases. CDR3 length: 16 amino acids. The germline V gene encodes CDR1 SQVTM and CDR2 ANQGSEA. V gave up 4 bases and J gave up 0 bases; unmatched junction bases: 4. The CDR3 sequence: CSVALLAGGSYNEQFF. The CDR3 bases are TGCAGCGTTGCACTACTAGCGGGAGGCTCCTACAATGAGCAGTTCTTC.

V and J are TRBV10-3 and TRBJ2-1; maybe TRBD2 (5 bases). From germline, CDR1 is ENHRY and CDR2 SYGVKD. Between the trimmed V and J ends, which lost 8 bases and 8 bases, there was a span of 16 bases. The CDR3 is made up of 13 amino acids. CDR3 region: CAIETGNGDEQFF. CDR3 DNA sequence: TGTGCCATCGAGACGGGAAATGGCGATGAGCAGTTCTTC.

CDR3 sequence reads: CASTGRMNTGELFF. The CDR3 region has the DNA TGTGCCAGCACGGGACGGATGAACACCGGGGAGCTGTTTTTT. The chain joins TRBV2 to TRBJ2-2; perhaps D is TRBD1 or TRBD2 (5 bases each). The CDR3 covers 14 residues. Trimming left V 7 bases short and J 1 base short, with 10 bases between. CDR1 and CDR2 (germline): SNHLY, FYNNEI.

This sequence joins TRBV6-5 and TRBJ2-7; perhaps D is TRBD1 or TRBD2 (5 bases each). The germline gives CDR1 MNHEY, CDR2 SVGAGI. This CDR3 has 15 residues. V shed 5 bases and J shed 3 bases, with 17 bases lying between them. CDR3 loop: CASSPRALGGYEQYF. CDR3 nucleotide sequence: TGTGCCAGCAGTCCTAGGGCCCTTGGGGGCTACGAGCAGTACTTC.

CDR3 DNA: TGTGCCAGCAGACAACAACAGGTATCCTACGAGCAGTACTTC. Amino acids: CASRQQQVSYEQYF. V gene TRBV28 combines with J gene TRBJ2-7, with D perhaps matching TRBD1 (5 bases). Germline CDR1 and CDR2: MDHEN and SYDVKM. There are 14 residues in the CDR3. V shed 6 bases and J shed 1 base, with 13 bases lying between them.

The chain links TRBV2 to TRBJ1-2; no clear D. The CDR3 totals 14 residues. V lost 0 bases and J lost 1, with 6 bases in between. From germline, CDR1 is SNHLY and CDR2 FYNNEI. The CDR3 DNA reads TGTGCCAGCAGTGAAGCTGGGGTTAACTATGGCTACACCTTC. It specifies CASSEAGVNYGYTF.